The 15 T cell receptor beta chains below all came from one sample that was sequenced in a study of blood T cell repertoires in COVID-19. The method was immunoSEQ multiplex PCR; TCRdb's version includes in-frame clones alone and lacks a portion of them. This repertoire shows around 110,000 clones, around four fifths found once; its top ten account for around 7.5%. The sample comprised peripheral blood. These receptors were taken from a man aged 70-80 years with active or convalescent COVID-19.

The V call is TRBV4-3, the J call TRBJ1-3; D unresolved. The CDR3 covers 15 residues. In germline, CDR1 is LGHNA, CDR2 YSLEER. Trimming took 1 base from V and 0 from J, leaving 7 bases between them. The CDR3 reads CASSQGHDSGNTIYF. The CDR3, as DNA: TGCGCCAGCAGCCAAGGGCACGACTCTGGAAACACCATATATTTT.

The rearrangement uses TRBV5-4 and TRBJ2-1; D possibly corresponds to TRBD1 (5 bases). Germline CDR1 reads SGHNT; CDR2 reads YYREEE (reference sequence). Trimming removed 2 bases from V and 6 bases from J, with 15 bases in between. This CDR3 spans 15 amino acids. The CDR3 sequence is CASSLAPSRVNEQFF. CDR3 nucleotides: TGTGCCAGCAGCTTAGCACCCAGCAGGGTCAATGAGCAGTTCTTC.

This sequence joins TRBV28 and TRBJ1-2, with TRBD1 identical over 10 bases. CDR1 and CDR2 (germline): MDHEN, SYDVKM. This CDR3 region has 12 residues. J gave up 14 bases and V 6 bases, and 9 bases lay outside the gene matches. CDR3 in DNA: TGTGCCAGCAGCCTCCGACAGGGGGCAGAAACCTTC. Amino acid sequence: CASSLRQGAETF.

This chain connects TRBV5-1 to TRBJ1-1; 9 nucleotides match TRBD1. V shed 5 bases and J 7 bases; nucleotides not matched to a gene: 9. Germline V CDR1 and CDR2: SGHRS, YFSETQ. This CDR3 region has 14 residues. CDR3 protein: CASRTGTGLVEAFF. CDR3 in DNA: TGCGCCAGCAGGACCGGGACAGGGTTAGTTGAAGCTTTCTTT.

For the CDR3, the DNA is TGTGCCAGCAGCCAAGCGGACAGGGGGCATGCTGAAGCTTTCTTT. It codes for CASSQADRGHAEAFF. The V call is TRBV3-1 (or the pseudogene TRBV3-2), the J call TRBJ1-1, with 11 bases fitting TRBD1. The CDR3 has 15 residues. CDR1 is LGHDT and CDR2 is YNNKEL in the germline V gene (reference sequence). The V segment lost 1 base and the J segment 6 bases; nucleotides outside the gene matches: 4.

The chain joins TRBV4-1 to TRBJ1-6, with a weak D call TRBD1 (6 bases). Trimming removed 4 bases at V and 9 bases at J, with 19 bases between. Germline values: CDR1 MGHRA, CDR2 YSYEKL. The CDR3 sequence is 16 residues long. CDR3: CASSPRTTGMGSPLHF. The CDR3 bases are TGCGCCAGCAGCCCAAGGACGACAGGTATGGGTTCACCCCTCCACTTT.

This chain uses TRBV4-2 with TRBJ1-2; 8 bases agree with TRBD1. Germline CDR1 and CDR2: LGHNA and YNFKEQ. Trimming removed 0 bases from V and 7 bases from J; junction bases left unmatched: 10. The CDR3 loop spans 16 amino acids. CDR3 in amino acids: CASSQDSGGTYRGYTF. The CDR3 DNA sequence: TGTGCCAGCAGCCAAGATTCAGGGGGCACGTATCGTGGCTACACCTTC.

In its sample, this clone was seen many times. The V gene is TRBV5-8, the J gene TRBJ1-3; 7 bases align to TRBD1. Germline trimming cut 4 bases from V and 3 bases from J; bases unmatched to any gene: 4. The CDR3 is 14 amino acids. The germline gives CDR1 SGHTS, CDR2 YDEGEE. The CDR3 DNA sequence: TGTGCCAGCAGCCGAGACAGGGTTGGAAACACCATATATTTT. Protein: CASSRDRVGNTIYF.

This chain joins TRBV2 and TRBJ1-1; D not certain. This CDR3 is 15 amino acids long. Germline V gives CDR1 SNHLY, CDR2 FYNNEI. V shed 6 bases and J shed 0 bases, with 14 bases lying between them. CDR3 residues: CASRSTEFLNTEAFF. The CDR3 DNA reads TGTGCCAGCAGGTCTACAGAATTCCTGAACACTGAAGCTTTCTTT.

The chain couples TRBV11-2 to TRBJ2-3; D remains unclear. The length of the CDR3 is 13 residues. The germline gives CDR1 SGHAT, CDR2 FQNNGV. The V and J ends lost 9 bases and 2 bases respectively, with 12 bases between them. The CDR3 sequence: CASTNRFTDTQYF. The CDR3 DNA follows: TGTGCCAGTACTAATAGGTTCACAGATACGCAGTATTTT. Full variable domain (remainder filled in from reference TRBV11-2 and TRBJ2-3): EAGVAQSPRYKIIEKRQSVAFWCNPISGHATLYWYQQILGQGPKLLIQFQNNGVVDDSQLPKDRFSAERLKGVDSTLKIQPAKLEDSAVYLCASTNRFTDTQYFGPGTRLTVL.

This chain connects TRBV4-2 to TRBJ2-1; TRBD2 aligns across 8 bases. This CDR3 has 12 residues. J gave up 13 bases and V 3 bases, and 5 bases lay outside the gene matches. Germline V gives CDR1 LGHNA, CDR2 YNFKEQ. The CDR3 coding sequence is TGTGCCAGCAGCCAGCAGCGGGGGACACAGTTCTTC. Encoded protein: CASSQQRGTQFF.

V gene TRBV7-9 combines with J gene TRBJ1-2, with D uncertain. CDR3 length equals 13 residues. The V end lost 7 bases, the J end lost 6 bases, and 15 bases lay between the germline ends. The germline V gene has CDR1 SEHNR and CDR2 FQNEAQ (reference sequence). CDR3 sequence reads: CASTLLTRHGYTF. The DNA for the CDR3 is TGTGCCAGCACCCTACTGACAAGGCATGGCTACACCTTC.

This chain joins TRBV3-1 (or the pseudogene TRBV3-2) and TRBJ2-7; D might be TRBD2 (6 bases). The CDR3 extends over 14 amino acids. Germline V gene sequence: CDR1 LGHDT, CDR2 YNNKEL (reference sequence). Between the trimmed V and J ends, which lost 11 bases and 1 base, there was a span of 18 bases. In DNA, the CDR3 is TGTGCCGCCGCGGGGTGCCTGGTGTCCTACGAGCAGTACTTC. Translated: CAAAGCLVSYEQYF.

The V and J genes are TRBV5-1 and TRBJ2-7; the D gene is possibly TRBD1 (6 bases). CDR1 SGHRS and CDR2 YFSETQ come from the germline V gene. The CDR3 totals 15 residues. V was trimmed by 4 bases and J by 2 bases, leaving 16 bases between them. CDR3 nucleotides: TGCGCCAGCAGCCCGGAGGACAGCAGACCCTACGAGCAGTACTTC. Translating gives CASSPEDSRPYEQYF.

This clone was seen once. The rearrangement links TRBV3-1 (or the pseudogene TRBV3-2) to TRBJ1-2, with 7 bases lining up with TRBD1. The V segment lost 4 bases and the J segment 7 bases; nucleotides outside the gene matches: 6. The CDR3 has 13 amino acids. Germline V lookup: CDR1 LGHDT, CDR2 YNNKEL (reference sequence). CDR3 loop: CASSPTGMRGYTF. The CDR3 DNA sequence: TGTGCCAGCAGCCCGACAGGGATGCGTGGCTACACCTTC.